These 27 T cell receptor beta chains originate from one sample sequenced in a study of cytomegalovirus exposure and HLA in healthy donors. The PCR had 60 Vbeta and 13 Jbeta primers. Sequencing was performed with immunoSEQ multiplex PCR; in TCRdb, only in-frame clones are kept and a portion is missing. This table holds about 190,000 clones, about 77% found once. Material for sequencing was PBMCs. All receptors derive from a woman in her 30s in good health and CMV-seropositive.

This clone occurred a few times. V is TRBV5-5 and J is TRBJ1-4; D unclear. V lost 0 bases to trimming and J lost 5 bases, with 17 bases between them. CDR3 length equals 17 residues. Germline V gene lookup returns CDR1 SGHKS and CDR2 YYEKEE (reference sequence). The CDR3 sequence: CASSLGSGSMTNEKLFF. In nucleotides, the CDR3 is TGTGCCAGCAGCTTGGGTTCGGGGTCGATGACCAATGAAAAACTGTTTTTT.

V is TRBV6-5 and J is TRBJ2-5; D unresolved. With the DNA end fitting TRBJ2-7 better, the J assignment may be wrong. The CDR3 consists of 14 residues. Germline assignment: CDR1 MNHEY and CDR2 SVGAGI. The CDR3 region has the DNA TGTGCCAGCAGTTACTCGGGCTGGGTGGGCGAGCAGTACTTC. As protein: CASSYSGWVGEQYF.

The V and J genes are TRBV2 and TRBJ1-1; D is uncertain. CDR1 SNHLY and CDR2 FYNNEI come from the germline V gene. V was shortened by 8 bases and J by 0 bases, with 22 bases between the two germline ends. This CDR3 is 17 amino acids long. The CDR3 is CASSRSAGWVLNTEAFF. The CDR3 bases are TGTGCCAGCTCCCGATCGGCCGGGTGGGTCTTGAACACTGAAGCTTTCTTT.

The V call is TRBV7-3, the J call TRBJ2-5, with 11 nucleotides matching TRBD2. The germline V gene has CDR1 SGHTA and CDR2 FQGTGA. V lost 5 bases, J lost 0 bases, and 2 bases stayed unmatched. The CDR3 sequence is 15 residues long. The CDR3 protein is CASSLAGGYQETQYF. CDR3 nucleotides: TGTGCCAGCAGCCTAGCGGGGGGTTACCAAGAGACCCAGTACTTC.

The chain carries TRBV2 and TRBJ2-7, with TRBD2 identical over 10 bases. This CDR3 has 16 amino acids. CDR1 is SNHLY, CDR2 FYNNEI, per germline. Trimming removed 1 base from V and 6 bases from J; junction bases left unmatched: 9. CDR3 protein: CASSEVRASGRGEQYF. CDR3 sequence (DNA): TGTGCCAGCAGTGAAGTGAGGGCTAGCGGGAGAGGCGAGCAGTACTTC.

This clone appeared a few times. This rearrangement joins TRBV13 to TRBJ1-2; the D gene is possibly TRBD1 (6 bases). Germline V CDR1 and CDR2: PRHDT, FYEKMQ (reference sequence). This CDR3 spans 14 amino acids. Trimming removed 0 bases from V and 8 bases from J, with 13 bases in between. CDR3 DNA: TGTGCCAGCAGCTTAGGACAGGGCGAAAGAGGCTACACCTTC. It specifies CASSLGQGERGYTF.

The chain is built from TRBV10-3 and TRBJ1-4; possible D gene TRBD1, 5 bases. The CDR3 loop spans 15 amino acids. V was trimmed by 4 bases and J by 0 bases, leaving 9 bases between them. Germline CDR1 reads ENHRY; CDR2 reads SYGVKD. The CDR3 region is CAISGEGTTNEKLFF. CDR3 coding DNA: TGTGCCATCAGTGGGGAGGGGACAACTAATGAAAAACTGTTTTTT.

V gene TRBV19 combines with J gene TRBJ2-6, with a possible D match to TRBD2 (5 bases). The CDR3 has 13 amino acids. Trimming shortened V by 5 bases and J by 3 bases, and 5 bases separated the two germline ends. Per germline, CDR1 LNHDA and CDR2 SQIVND (reference sequence). The CDR3, as DNA: TGTGCCAGTAGTCGGGGTGGGGCCAACGTCCTGACTTTC. The encoded protein is CASSRGGANVLTF.

This clone was detected only once. The gene calls are TRBV23-1 and TRBJ2-7; 7 bases are shared with TRBD1. TRBV23-1 is an ORF, with its function uncertain. This CDR3 spans 13 amino acids. Unmatched junction bases numbered 3, after V lost 7 bases and J lost 0 bases. As DNA, the CDR3 is TGCGCCAGCACACAGGGGAACTCCTACGAGCAGTACTTC. Amino acids: CASTQGNSYEQYF.

The chain combines TRBV19 with TRBJ2-1; TRBD2 agrees at 7 bases. The trim removed 10 bases at V and 4 bases at J, leaving 7 bases unmatched. CDR1 LNHDA and CDR2 SQIVND come from the germline V gene (reference sequence). The CDR3 length is 13 residues. The CDR3 spells CATSGPPYNEQFF. DNA for the CDR3: TGTGCCACTAGCGGTCCTCCATACAATGAGCAGTTCTTC.

The rearrangement joins TRBV4-2 to TRBJ2-7; D may be TRBD1 (5 bases). This CDR3 has 14 amino acids. Germline assignment: CDR1 LGHNA and CDR2 YNFKEQ. Trimming stripped 4 bases from V and 3 bases from J, with 13 bases between. In nucleotides, the CDR3 is TGTGCCAGCAGCCCTCAGAGACAGAGCTACGAGCAGTACTTC. It is translated as CASSPQRQSYEQYF.

CDR3 nucleotides: TGTGCCAGCAGCTCCAGGGGGCGAGGACTCAGCTCCTACGAGCAGTACTTC. This translates into CASSSRGRGLSSYEQYF. The chain joins TRBV7-8 to TRBJ2-7; TRBD1 matches at 8 bases. Germline CDR1 reads SGHVS; CDR2 reads FQNEAQ. CDR3 length equals 17 residues. V was clipped by 4 bases and J by 0 bases; unmatched bases: 11.

As DNA, the CDR3 is TGTGCCAGCAGCTTAGGGCAGCCTAGCTCCTACGAGCAGTACTTC. This encodes CASSLGQPSSYEQYF. The chain carries TRBV7-2 and TRBJ2-7; D gene uncertain. V was cut by 1 base and J by 0 bases, with 10 bases left in between. CDR3 size: 15 residues. Per germline, CDR1 SGHTA and CDR2 FQGNSA.

The chain employs TRBV5-8 and TRBJ2-1, with TRBD1 matching over 7 bases. Looked up from germline, CDR1 is SGHTS and CDR2 is YDEGEE. Unmatched junction bases numbered 14, after V lost 4 bases and J lost 10 bases. There are 15 residues in the CDR3. The CDR3 sequence is CASSLEGARFDEQFF. CDR3 bases: TGTGCCAGCAGCCTCGAGGGGGCGCGTTTTGACGAGCAGTTCTTC.

The J gene is TRBJ2-7, the V gene TRBV5-4; D may be TRBD2 (7 bases). Per the germline V gene, CDR1 is SGHNT and CDR2 is YYREEE (reference sequence). This CDR3 is 16 amino acids long. V was cut by 2 bases and J by 7 bases, with 22 bases left in between. The CDR3 DNA reads as TGTGCCAGCAGCTTCGAGCGGGACATCTCTTTGGGTGAGCAGTACTTC. This codes for CASSFERDISLGEQYF.

J is TRBJ2-7 and V is TRBV7-2; D might be TRBD2 (7 bases). V was clipped by 9 bases and J by 7 bases, with 13 bases between them. Germline CDR1 is SGHTA and CDR2 is FQGNSA. The CDR3 length is 11 residues. The CDR3, as DNA: TGTGCCAGTCGGACTAGGGGGGAGCAGTACTTC. Its translation is CASRTRGEQYF.

This chain connects TRBV7-2 to TRBJ2-7; D is unresolved. The CDR3 contains 15 residues. V lost 5 bases, J lost 5 bases, and 19 bases lay in between. The germline CDR1 and CDR2 sequences are SGHTA and FQGNSA. As DNA, the CDR3 is TGTGCCAGCAGCCCCTGGGCCAAGCAAGGCAACGAGCAGTACTTC. Amino acid sequence: CASSPWAKQGNEQYF.

As concerns this clone: The junction does not match germline at one end; this may be a read error. The gene calls are TRBV7-7 and TRBJ2-1, with 9 bases aligning to TRBD2. This CDR3 is built from 15 residues. CDR1 and CDR2 (germline): SSHAT, FNYEAQ (reference sequence). The CDR3 loop reads CASSSQAGGTGEQFF. Written as DNA, the CDR3 is TGTGCTAGCAGCTCCCAAGCGGGGGGTACGGGTGAGCAGTTCTTC.

This chain links TRBV4-1 with TRBJ1-1; D uncertain. V was clipped by 0 bases and J by 3 bases, with 11 bases between them. Germline CDR1 is MGHRA and CDR2 is YSYEKL. This CDR3 has 15 residues. The CDR3 region is CASSQESQRHTEAFF. The CDR3 DNA follows: TGCGCCAGCAGCCAAGAATCCCAGAGGCACACTGAAGCTTTCTTT.

This clone turned up a few times. J is TRBJ2-5 and V is TRBV11-3; TRBD2 matches 11 bases. V was clipped by 4 bases and J by 5 bases; unmatched bases: 9. CDR3 length: 16 residues. The germline V gene has CDR1 SGHNT and CDR2 YENEEA. CDR3 DNA: TGTGCCAGCAGCTCGAGGTCTAGCGGGGGGACGGAGACCCAGTACTTC. Protein product: CASSSRSSGGTETQYF.

The rearrangement joins TRBV10-3 to TRBJ1-2; 8 bases map to TRBD1. This CDR3 spans 14 amino acids. Germline CDR1 and CDR2: ENHRY and SYGVKD. With V trimmed by 6 bases and J by 3 bases, 6 bases remained unmatched. CDR3 sequence reads: CAISVNRGDYGYTF. The CDR3 bases are TGTGCCATCAGCGTGAACAGGGGGGACTATGGCTACACCTTC.

The chain couples TRBV9 to TRBJ2-1, with D possibly matching TRBD2 (6 bases). The CDR3 covers 15 residues. Germline CDR1 SGDLS, CDR2 YYNGEE. V lost 0 bases and J lost 4, with 11 bases in between. CDR3 bases: TGTGCCAGCAGCGTAGGCGGGACTCTTTACAATGAGCAGTTCTTC. This codes for CASSVGGTLYNEQFF.

The chain links TRBV7-9 to TRBJ1-2; 8 nucleotides align to TRBD1. V dropped 5 bases and J dropped 6; count of bases not matched to a gene: 8. Germline V CDR1 and CDR2: SEHNR, FQNEAQ (reference sequence). The CDR3 has 14 residues. CDR3 sequence reads: CASSAGQGQDGYTF. The CDR3 region has the DNA TGTGCCAGCAGCGCCGGACAGGGTCAGGATGGCTACACCTTC.

This chain links TRBV27 with TRBJ2-3; 10 bases are a match to TRBD2. Trimming removed 0 bases from V and 0 bases from J; junction bases left unmatched: 3. CDR3 length: 17 residues. Germline CDR1 MNHEY, CDR2 SMNVEV (reference sequence). DNA of the CDR3: TGTGCCAGCAGTTTATCGCGAGCGGGAGGGAGCACAGATACGCAGTATTTT. It codes for CASSLSRAGGSTDTQYF.

J is TRBJ2-7 and V is TRBV9; D is perhaps TRBD1 (5 bases). CDR1 and CDR2 (germline): SGDLS, YYNGEE. The CDR3 totals 14 residues. The ends were cut back, 0 bases at V and 5 bases at J, with 12 bases in the middle. The CDR3 DNA reads TGTGCCAGCAGCGTAGTTGACAGCTTCAACGAGCAGTACTTC. It codes for CASSVVDSFNEQYF.

This clone was counted only a few times. V and J are TRBV5-1 and TRBJ1-1, with D possibly matching TRBD1 (5 bases). Trimming removed 0 bases at V and 8 bases at J, with 17 bases between. This CDR3 is built from 15 residues. The germline CDR1 and CDR2 sequences are SGHRS and YFSETQ. The DNA of the CDR3 is TGCGCCAGCAGCTTGGGGGTTACAGGCCAAGGGGAAGCTTTCTTT. Its protein product is CASSLGVTGQGEAFF.

The chain couples TRBV5-1 to TRBJ2-5; weak D call: TRBD1 (6 bases). Between the trimmed V and J ends, which lost 2 bases and 2 bases, there was a span of 10 bases. The germline CDR1 and CDR2 sequences are SGHRS and YFSETQ. CDR3 length equals 14 residues. The CDR3 DNA reads as TGCGCCAGCAGCTTAGGACAGTTGCAAGAGACCCAGTACTTC. Amino acid sequence: CASSLGQLQETQYF.